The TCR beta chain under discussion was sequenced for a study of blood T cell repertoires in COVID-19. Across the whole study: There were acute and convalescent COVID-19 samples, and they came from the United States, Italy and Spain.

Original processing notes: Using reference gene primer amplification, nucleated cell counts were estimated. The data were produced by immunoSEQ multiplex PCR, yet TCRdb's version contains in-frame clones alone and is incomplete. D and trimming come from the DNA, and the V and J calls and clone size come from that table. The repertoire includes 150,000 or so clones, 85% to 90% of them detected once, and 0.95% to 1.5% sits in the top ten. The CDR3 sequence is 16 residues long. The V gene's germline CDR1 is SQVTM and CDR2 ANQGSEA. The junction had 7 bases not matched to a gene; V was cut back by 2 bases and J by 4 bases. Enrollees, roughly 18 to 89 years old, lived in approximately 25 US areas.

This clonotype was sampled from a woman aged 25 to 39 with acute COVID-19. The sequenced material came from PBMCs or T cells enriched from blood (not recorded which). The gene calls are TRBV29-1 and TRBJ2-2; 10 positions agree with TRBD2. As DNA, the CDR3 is TGCAGCGTTGAACTAGCGGGAGTGGGTGGCACCGGGGAGCTGTTTTTT. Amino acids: CSVELAGVGGTGELFF.